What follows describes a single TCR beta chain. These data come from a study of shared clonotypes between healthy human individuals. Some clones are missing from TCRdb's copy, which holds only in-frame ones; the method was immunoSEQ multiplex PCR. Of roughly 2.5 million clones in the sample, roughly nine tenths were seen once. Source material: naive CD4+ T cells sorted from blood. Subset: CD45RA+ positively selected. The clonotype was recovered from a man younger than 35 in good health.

The CDR3 loop reads CASSRRVSYEQYF. CDR3 bases: TGTGCCAGCAGCCGAAGGGTCTCCTACGAGCAGTACTTC. The V call is TRBV28, the J call TRBJ2-7, with D unresolved. CDR1 and CDR2 from the germline V gene are MDHEN and SYDVKM. The V gene lost 6 bases and the J gene lost 0 bases, with 9 bases spanning the gap. The CDR3 sequence is 13 residues long.